One and the same sample provided the 13 T cell receptor beta chains below, sequenced in a study of cytotoxic CD8 clonotypes in ibrutinib-treated CLL. The repertoire was sequenced with immunoSEQ multiplex PCR; TCRdb's copy has only in-frame clones and lacks some. Seen here are about 250,000 clones, 60% to 75% observed once, and the top ten hold just over 15%. Here the sequenced sample was PBMCs, taken after 24 months of ibrutinib treatment. These receptor sequences come from a human donor with chronic lymphocytic leukemia.

The chain recombines TRBV30 with TRBJ2-4; TRBD2 aligns across 11 bases. The CDR3 length is 16 residues. CDR1 and CDR2 from the germline V gene are GTSNPN and SVGIG (reference sequence). V shed 0 bases, J shed 10 bases, and the junction held 11 bases outside the gene matches. The CDR3 sequence: CAWSVTELAGGRIQYF. In DNA, the CDR3 is TGTGCCTGGAGTGTTACAGAGCTAGCGGGAGGCAGGATTCAGTACTTC.

The chain uses TRBV27 and TRBJ2-3, with 10 bases identical to TRBD2. This CDR3 has 17 amino acids. J gave up 6 bases and V 2 bases, and 11 bases lay outside the gene matches. The germline V gene has CDR1 MNHEY and CDR2 SMNVEV (reference sequence). The CDR3 DNA sequence: TGTGCCAGCAGTTTACGGCCTCTAGCGGGAGCAGCGGATACGCAGTATTTT. Protein: CASSLRPLAGAADTQYF.

This chain links TRBV5-6 with TRBJ1-2, with D tentatively TRBD1 (6 bases). This CDR3 has 14 amino acids. Germline loops: CDR1 SGHDT, CDR2 YYEEEE. The V gene lost 0 bases and the J gene lost 5 bases, with 11 bases spanning the gap. The CDR3 coding sequence is TGTGCCAGCAGCTTGGTGGGGGGCGCTTATGGCTACACCTTC. Amino acids: CASSLVGGAYGYTF.

This clone appeared once. The J gene is TRBJ2-1, the V gene TRBV11-2; D gene ambiguous. V shed 1 base and J shed 8 bases, with 15 bases lying between them. There are 15 residues in the CDR3. Germline CDR1 is SGHAT and CDR2 is FQNNGV. CDR3 sequence reads: CASSLVLRNNDEQFF. The CDR3 DNA sequence: TGTGCCAGCAGCTTAGTTCTTCGAAACAACGATGAGCAGTTCTTC. Full variable domain (remainder filled in from reference TRBV11-2 and TRBJ2-1): EAGVAQSPRYKIIEKRQSVAFWCNPISGHATLYWYQQILGQGPKLLIQFQNNGVVDDSQLPKDRFSAERLKGVDSTLKIQPAKLEDSAVYLCASSLVLRNNDEQFFGPGTRLTVL.

The J gene is TRBJ2-5, the V gene TRBV6-5; 8 bases line up with TRBD2. Trimming removed 8 bases from V and 6 bases from J; junction bases left unmatched: 5. The CDR3 consists of 12 residues. The germline CDR1 and CDR2 sequences are MNHEY and SVGAGI. The CDR3 DNA is TGTGCCAGCCGGGGGGGGAGGCAGACCCAGTACTTC. Translating gives CASRGGRQTQYF.

The rearrangement joins TRBV5-8 to TRBJ1-1; the D is unclear. V dropped 4 bases and J dropped 8 bases, with 6 bases sitting between them. The V gene's germline CDR1 is SGHTS and CDR2 YDEGEE. The length of the CDR3 is 10 residues. The CDR3 here is CASSTIEAFF. The CDR3 bases are TGTGCCAGCAGCACAATAGAAGCTTTCTTT.

The chain recombines TRBV10-3 with TRBJ2-5; a weak D match, TRBD2 (7 bases). From germline, CDR1 is ENHRY and CDR2 SYGVKD. Between the trimmed V and J ends, which lost 4 bases and 5 bases, there was a span of 11 bases. The CDR3 length is 13 residues. CDR3 in DNA: TGTGCCATCAGTGTTGGGAGGGGGGAGACCCAGTACTTC. The encoded protein is CAISVGRGETQYF.

This clone was seen only once. The chain employs TRBV6-6 and TRBJ2-5, with D unresolved. The assigned J gene may be wrong: the sequence end matches TRBJ2-7 better. The germline V gene encodes CDR1 MNHNY and CDR2 SVGAGI (reference sequence). This CDR3 region has 12 residues. Here the CDR3 reads CASSQRAYEQYF. DNA of the CDR3: TGTGCCAGCAGTCAAAGAGCCTACGAGCAGTACTTC.

The chain carries TRBV30 and TRBJ2-1; unclear D gene. Per the germline V gene, CDR1 is GTSNPN and CDR2 is SVGIG (reference sequence). The CDR3 consists of 15 residues. V was cut by 0 bases and J by 1 base, with 10 bases left in between. CDR3 sequence: CAWSVHSGSYNEQFF. The CDR3 region has the DNA TGTGCCTGGAGTGTACATTCTGGGTCCTACAATGAGCAGTTCTTC.

This clone was counted only a few times. Distinct nucleotide sequences in the sample also encode this CDR3. V gene TRBV7-3 combines with J gene TRBJ2-7, with D hard to call. Germline loops: CDR1 SGHTA, CDR2 FQGTGA. Trimming removed 2 bases from V and 4 bases from J, with 9 bases in between. This CDR3 region has 13 residues. The CDR3 sequence is CASSLGRSYEQYF. The CDR3 nucleotides read TGTGCCAGCAGCTTAGGCAGGTCATACGAGCAGTACTTC.

The chain has TRBV10-3 and TRBJ2-1; 10 bases line up with TRBD2. After removal of 7 bases from V and 9 bases from J, the junction contained 6 bases not matched to a gene. The germline V gene encodes CDR1 ENHRY and CDR2 SYGVKD. This CDR3 is built from 13 residues. CDR3 nucleotides: TGTGCCATCAAGGAGCGGGAGGGTAGTGAGCAGTTCTTC. Protein: CAIKEREGSEQFF.

V usage is TRBV15 and J usage is TRBJ1-2, with D possibly matching TRBD1 (5 bases). This CDR3 has 14 residues. V was trimmed by 1 base and J by 7 bases, leaving 13 bases between them. Germline loops: CDR1 LNHNV, CDR2 YYDKDF (reference sequence). CDR3 nucleotide sequence: TGTGCCACCAGCAGAGGCCGGGACTCGGGTGGCTACACCTTC. Protein product: CATSRGRDSGGYTF.

The genes are TRBV6-1 and TRBJ2-7; D remains unclear. Germline CDR1 is MNHNS and CDR2 is SASEGT. The CDR3 consists of 14 residues. With 4 bases removed from V and 3 bases from J, the gap between germline ends came to 13 bases. CDR3 DNA: TGTGCCAGCAGTGTTGACCATTGGGGCTACGAGCAGTACTTC. It specifies CASSVDHWGYEQYF.